This is a list of T cell receptor beta chains from one sample in a study of control samples from healthy donors and cancer patients. Sequencing was performed with immunoSEQ multiplex PCR; in TCRdb, only in-frame clones are kept and a portion is missing. The sample gives under 80,000 clones, around 93% of which show up once; about 2.7% is in the top ten. Specimen: blood. The receptors were gathered from a woman aged 25 to 45 in good health. Both conserved end residues are part of each CDR3. A D gene is named only where the DNA matches it firmly. Part of the rows lack a size; the others show once, few, many or a class for expanded clones.

size	J	D	V	CDR3	DNA
NA	TRBJ2-2	TRBD1	TRBV5-6	CASSYGTANTGELFF	TGTGCCAGCAGCTACGGGACAGCGAACACCGGGGAGCTGTTTTTT
NA	TRBJ2-5	NA	TRBV20-1	CSASRAGGETQYF	TGCAGTGCTAGTAGGGCAGGGGGGGAGACCCAGTACTTC
NA	TRBJ1-4	NA	TRBV7-2	CASSPTGLTRPKLFF	TGTGCCAGCAGCCCAACAGGTCTCACCCGTCCAAAACTGTTTTTT
NA	TRBJ1-1	NA	TRBV4-1	CASSQDRFGNTEAFF	TGCGCCAGCAGCCAAGATAGGTTTGGGAACACTGAAGCTTTCTTT
once	TRBJ2-4	NA	TRBV3-1/TRBV3-2	CASSHSLWRGVKNIQYF	TGTGCCAGCAGCCACTCGTTATGGAGGGGGGTCAAAAACATTCAGTACTTC
once	TRBJ2-1	NA	TRBV11-2	CASSTLRERNEQFF	TGTGCCAGCAGCACCCTCCGGGAGCGCAATGAGCAGTTCTTC
NA	TRBJ1-1	NA	TRBV12-3/TRBV12-4	CASSLRWTGAFF	TGTGCCAGCAGCCTCAGATGGACGGGAGCTTTCTTT
NA	TRBJ1-1	NA	TRBV19	CASSKQGSRDTEAFF	TGTGCCAGTAGTAAACAGGGATCCCGCGACACTGAAGCTTTCTTT
once	TRBJ2-1	NA	TRBV19	CASHPGGSAYNEQFF	TGTGCCAGTCACCCCGGGGGCAGCGCCTACAATGAGCAGTTCTTC
NA	TRBJ1-1	NA	TRBV5-6	CASRPRTANTEAFF	TGTGCCAGCAGGCCGCGGACAGCGAACACTGAAGCTTTCTTT
medium-sized	TRBJ1-1	TRBD1	TRBV27	CASSPRTGGTQVGEAFF	TGTGCCAGCAGTCCTCGGACAGGGGGAACCCAAGTCGGTGAAGCTTTCTTT
NA	TRBJ2-5	TRBD2	TRBV27	CASGTSGNYLQETQYF	TGTGCCAGCGGGACTAGCGGGAACTACTTACAAGAGACCCAGTACTTC
NA	TRBJ1-4	NA	TRBV27	CASSQQGSGEKLFF	TGTGCCAGCAGTCAACAGGGTTCCGGGGAAAAACTGTTTTTT
NA	TRBJ1-4	NA	TRBV12-3/TRBV12-4	CASRGADEKLFF	TGTGCCAGCAGGGGGGCGGATGAAAAACTGTTTTTT
NA	TRBJ2-2	TRBD2	TRBV2	CASISGAGYTGELFF	TGTGCCAGCATCAGCGGGGCAGGGTATACCGGGGAGCTGTTTTTT
NA	TRBJ1-1	TRBD1	TRBV2	CASSPGQVVTEAFF	TGTGCCAGCAGTCCTGGACAGGTTGTCACTGAAGCTTTCTTT
NA	TRBJ1-6	TRBD1	TRBV7-3	CASSSGTANSPLHF	TGTGCCAGCAGCTCCGGGACAGCTAATTCACCCCTCCACTTT
NA	TRBJ1-1	NA	TRBV19	CASSTGGMNTEAFF	TGTGCCAGTAGTACGGGGGGTATGAACACTGAAGCTTTCTTT
NA	TRBJ1-1	NA	TRBV2	CASSVWGPEAFF	TGTGCCAGCAGTGTTTGGGGCCCTGAAGCTTTCTTT
NA	TRBJ2-2	TRBD2	TRBV7-6	CASSSTLAGVTGELFF	TGTGCCAGCAGCTCGACACTAGCGGGGGTTACCGGGGAGCTGTTTTTT
NA	TRBJ1-2	TRBD1	TRBV28	CASGTTGGNYGYTF	TGTGCCAGCGGGACAACAGGGGGAAACTATGGCTACACCTTC
NA	TRBJ2-2	TRBD2	TRBV9	CASSMSGGAFTGELFF	TGTGCCAGCAGCATGAGCGGGGGGGCGTTCACCGGGGAGCTGTTTTTT
NA	TRBJ2-4	NA	TRBV18	CASSPKEGARTKNIQYF	TGTGCCAGCTCACCAAAGGAGGGGGCTCGAACCAAAAACATTCAGTACTTC
NA	TRBJ1-1	NA	TRBV2	CASRVSANTEAFF	TGTGCCAGCAGAGTGTCAGCCAACACTGAAGCTTTCTTT
NA	TRBJ1-5	NA	TRBV19	CASSILAGAGQPQHF	TGTGCCAGTAGTATCTTGGCGGGGGCGGGCCAGCCCCAGCATTTT
NA	TRBJ1-6	NA	TRBV2	CASTRGTTYNSPLHF	TGTGCCAGCACCCGGGGGACAACCTATAATTCACCCCTCCACTTT
NA	TRBJ1-2	TRBD1	TRBV11-2	CASSQNLGQGDYGYTF	TGTGCCAGCAGCCAAAACCTCGGACAGGGGGACTATGGCTACACCTTC
NA	TRBJ1-6	TRBD1	TRBV30	CAWKTGTGWDNSPLHF	TGTGCCTGGAAAACCGGGACAGGGTGGGATAATTCACCCCTCCACTTT
NA	TRBJ1-2	NA	TRBV5-1	CASSLAEFHGYTF	TGCGCCAGCAGCTTGGCGGAGTTCCATGGCTACACCTTC
NA	TRBJ1-1	NA	TRBV29-1	CSFKTEPEAFF	TGCAGCTTCAAGACAGAGCCAGAAGCTTTCTTT
once	TRBJ2-5	TRBD1	TRBV13	CASSLPGQGLETQYF	TGTGCCAGCAGCTTACCGGGACAGGGGTTAGAGACCCAGTACTTC
NA	TRBJ1-4	TRBD1	TRBV7-8	CASSLPRDRGFNEKLFF	TGTGCCAGCAGCCTACCCCGTGACAGGGGTTTTAATGAAAAACTGTTTTTT
NA	TRBJ1-2	TRBD1	TRBV11-2	CASSSRGDRTYGYTF	TGTGCCAGCAGCTCTAGGGGGGACAGAACCTATGGCTACACCTTC
NA	TRBJ2-1	NA	TRBV7-9	CASSPILYGAGRDEQFF	TGTGCCAGCAGCCCAATTTTGTACGGCGCGGGTCGGGATGAGCAGTTCTTC
NA	TRBJ2-5	NA	TRBV4-2	CASSLKPGAQETQYF	TGTGCCAGCAGCCTGAAGCCGGGAGCACAAGAGACCCAGTACTTC
NA	TRBJ1-2	NA	TRBV28	CASSLARYYGYTF	TGTGCCAGCAGTTTAGCCAGATACTATGGCTACACCTTC
NA	TRBJ1-2	NA	TRBV24-1	CATSGVGGDGYTF	TGTGCCACCAGTGGTGTAGGCGGGGATGGCTACACCTTC
NA	TRBJ2-1	NA	TRBV5-1	CASSLQGYNEQFF	TGCGCCAGCAGCTTACAGGGTTACAATGAGCAGTTCTTC
NA	TRBJ2-1	TRBD2	TRBV9	CASSVVGGGEQFF	TGTGCCAGCAGCGTAGTGGGCGGGGGAGAGCAGTTCTTC
NA	TRBJ1-3	NA	TRBV5-1	CASSWNTYSGNTIYF	TGCGCCAGCAGCTGGAACACCTACTCTGGAAACACCATATATTTT
NA	TRBJ1-3	NA	TRBV4-1	CASSQDAFSGNTIYF	TGCGCCAGCAGCCAAGATGCCTTCTCTGGAAACACCATATATTTT
NA	TRBJ1-2	NA	TRBV6-1	CASSEGLIYGYTF	TGTGCCAGCAGTGAGGGACTGATCTATGGCTACACCTTC
NA	TRBJ2-5	TRBD1	TRBV5-8	CASSLARGRETQYF	TGTGCCAGCAGCTTGGCCAGGGGGCGGGAGACCCAGTACTTC
NA	TRBJ2-3	TRBD2	TRBV7-3	CASSLGLAGADTQYF	TGTGCCAGCAGCCTTGGACTAGCGGGGGCAGATACGCAGTATTTT
NA	TRBJ2-3	NA	TRBV2	CASSASRSDTQYF	TGTGCCAGCAGTGCCTCCCGTTCAGATACGCAGTATTTT
NA	TRBJ1-5	NA	TRBV28	CASRGNNQPQHF	TGTGCCAGCCGGGGAAACAATCAGCCCCAGCATTTT
NA	TRBJ1-2	NA	TRBV6-5	CASSIQNNYGYTF	TGTGCCAGCAGTATCCAGAATAACTATGGCTACACCTTC
NA	TRBJ2-3	NA	TRBV4-1	CASSRGQDTDTQYF	TGCGCCAGCAGCCGGGGACAAGACACAGATACGCAGTATTTT
NA	TRBJ1-1	NA	TRBV21-1	CARVRGRDAEAFF	TGTGCCAGGGTTAGGGGGAGGGACGCTGAAGCTTTCTTT
few	TRBJ1-6	NA	TRBV27	CASSLESSSYNSPLHF	TGTGCCAGCAGTTTAGAAAGCAGCTCCTATAATTCACCCCTCCACTTT
NA	TRBJ1-2	TRBD1	TRBV19	CASSKGQIYGYTF	TGTGCCAGTAGTAAGGGACAGATCTATGGCTACACCTTC
NA	TRBJ1-4	TRBD1	TRBV29-1	CSARGQYMANEKLFF	TGCAGCGCTAGGGGACAGTACATGGCTAATGAAAAACTGTTTTTT
NA	TRBJ2-3	NA	TRBV5-8	CASSLSGLSTDTQYF	TGTGCCAGCAGCTTGTCCGGGCTTTCCACAGATACGCAGTATTTT
NA	TRBJ1-2	TRBD1	TRBV5-1	CASSQTGQGVSYTF	TGCGCCAGCAGCCAAACGGGACAGGGGGTGAGCTACACCTTC
once	TRBJ1-1	TRBD1	TRBV7-9	CASSADRGKMENTEAFF	TGTGCCAGCAGCGCAGACAGGGGGAAAATGGAAAACACTGAAGCTTTCTTT
NA	TRBJ1-2	NA	TRBV18	CASSPPNLFRVYYGYTF	TGTGCCAGCTCACCACCGAACCTATTTCGTGTCTACTATGGCTACACCTTC
NA	TRBJ1-1	NA	TRBV7-9	CASNAKPGTKMNTEAFF	TGTGCCAGCAACGCTAAGCCCGGGACGAAAATGAACACTGAAGCTTTCTTT